Below, one T cell receptor beta chain is given with its context. The data were obtained in a study of blood T cell repertoires in COVID-19. For the study at large: COVID-19 samples collected from the United States, Italy and Spain covered acute and convalescent phases.

Germline trimming cut 2 bases from V and 2 bases from J; bases unmatched to any gene: 3. The CDR3 consists of 15 residues. CDR1 LNHNV and CDR2 YYDKDF come from the germline V gene (reference sequence). Authors' processing steps: Reference gene primer amplification gave estimated nucleated cell counts. Generated by immunoSEQ multiplex PCR, the TCRdb table keeps only in-frame clones and is missing some. The DNA was the basis for D and trimming; V, J and clone size are from that table. The sample includes 250,000 or so clones, about 88% of them seen just once. The source is a woman aged 35 to 49 who had recovered from COVID-19. The V and J genes are TRBV15 and TRBJ2-3, with 8 bases identical to TRBD1. Specimen: peripheral blood. As DNA, the CDR3 is TGTGCCACCAGCAGAAGACAGGGGAACACAGATACGCAGTATTTT. It translates to CATSRRQGNTDTQYF. The entire variable domain, with the rest obtained from reference TRBV15 and TRBJ2-3, is as follows: DAMVIQNPRYQVTQFGKPVTLSCSQTLNHNVMYWYQQKSSQAPKLLFHYYDKDFNNEADTPDNFQSRRPNTSFCFLDIRSPGLGDTAMYLCATSRRQGNTDTQYFGPGTRLTVL.